A selection of T cell receptor beta chains follows, all from one sample in a study of OX40 agonist ivuxolimab in advanced cancers. Libraries were prepared by immunoSEQ multiplex PCR; TCRdb keeps only in-frame clonotypes and omits some of them. The table has about 82,000 clones, approximately 82% seen once. This material consisted of CD4+ or CD8+ T cells sorted from blood, taken in a trial of the OX40 agonist ivuxolimab. These receptors were obtained from an adult with an advanced solid tumor such as melanoma, head and neck, liver or kidney cancer. Each CDR3 is given with its conserved first and last residue. The D gene is left open where the match is weak. Size tells how often a clone was seen (once, few, many) or the class of an expanded clone, and some rows leave it out.

d_call j_call v_call clone_size cdr3_aa cdr3_nt
NA TRBJ2-1 TRBV20-1 NA CSASAEGEQFF TGCAGTGCTAGCGCGGAGGGTGAGCAGTTCTTC
TRBD1 TRBJ2-7 TRBV19 NA CASSMDRGYEQYF TGTGCCAGTAGTATGGACAGGGGTTATGAGCAGTACTTC
NA TRBJ2-1 TRBV19 NA CASSINYNEQFF TGTGCCAGTAGTATAAACTACAATGAGCAGTTCTTC
NA TRBJ1-1 TRBV11-2 NA CASSLVGRATEAFF TGTGCCAGCAGCTTAGTAGGTCGGGCCACTGAAGCTTTCTTT
TRBD1 TRBJ2-5 TRBV5-1 NA CASSVTGGSMETQYF TGCGCCAGCAGTGTGACAGGGGGCTCGATGGAGACCCAGTACTTC
NA TRBJ2-7 TRBV12-2 NA CASRLFAGGARYEQYF NA
NA TRBJ1-6 TRBV10-3 NA CAISESAQAPPYNSPLHF TGTGCCATCAGTGAGTCGGCCCAGGCTCCCCCATATAATTCACCCCTCCACTTT
NA TRBJ1-4 TRBV27 NA CASSSATNEKLFF TGTGCCAGCAGTTCCGCAACTAATGAAAAACTGTTTTTT
NA TRBJ1-1 TRBV7-2 once CASTTSQAMNTEAFF TGTGCCAGCACCACAAGTCAGGCTATGAACACTGAAGCTTTCTTT
NA TRBJ1-1 TRBV6-1 NA CASISILNTEAFF TGTGCCAGCATTTCAATCCTGAACACTGAAGCTTTCTTT
TRBD1 TRBJ1-3 TRBV11-1 NA CASSPGTGGFGNTIYF TGTGCCAGCAGCCCCGGGACAGGGGGCTTTGGAAACACCATATATTTT
NA TRBJ2-4 TRBV18 NA CASSPPVTAQWDIQYF TGTGCCAGCTCACCACCGGTGACAGCCCAGTGGGACATTCAGTACTTC
TRBD1 TRBJ1-1 TRBV5-1 NA CASSAPAGQGTTEAFF TGCGCCAGCAGCGCACCAGCGGGACAGGGGACCACTGAAGCTTTCTTT
NA TRBJ2-5 TRBV6-6 NA CASTQGVPETQYF TGTGCCAGCACCCAAGGTGTCCCTGAGACCCAGTACTTC
NA TRBJ2-7 TRBV10-3 NA CVNRSHFANEQYF TGTGTCAATAGAAGTCATTTTGCAAACGAGCAGTACTTC
TRBD1 TRBJ2-1 TRBV18 NA CASSPGQGAYNEQFF TGTGCCAGCTCACCCGGACAGGGGGCTTATAATGAGCAGTTCTTC
TRBD1 TRBJ1-1 TRBV18 NA CASSPRDSAEAFF TGTGCCAGCTCACCCCGGGACAGCGCTGAAGCTTTCTTT
TRBD1 TRBJ1-5 TRBV6-6 NA CASSYSGQGQPQHF TGTGCCAGCAGTTACTCGGGACAGGGTCAGCCCCAGCATTTT
TRBD2 TRBJ2-3 TRBV6-1 NA CASSALTSGVRDTQYF TGTGCCAGCAGTGCGCTTACTAGCGGGGTGAGAGATACGCAGTATTTT
TRBD1 TRBJ2-7 TRBV29-1 NA CSARTGGEQYF TGCAGCGCCAGGACAGGAGGCGAGCAGTACTTC
TRBD1 TRBJ1-6 TRBV10-3 NA CAISETGAGSPLHF TGTGCCATCAGTGAGACAGGGGCGGGTTCACCCCTCCACTTT
TRBD2 TRBJ2-3 TRBV7-3 NA CASSPHSGEGTQYF TGTGCCAGCAGCCCCCACTCCGGGGAGGGTACGCAGTATTTT
NA TRBJ2-7 TRBV11-2 many CASKTERFYEQYF TGTGCCAGCAAGACAGAGCGCTTCTACGAGCAGTACTTC
TRBD1 TRBJ2-2 TRBV5-4 few CASSLARTGGGELFF TGTGCCAGCAGCTTGGCCCGGACAGGGGGCGGGGAGCTGTTTTTT
NA TRBJ1-2 TRBV7-2 NA CASSSTGLGYTF TGTGCCAGCAGCTCCACAGGGCTTGGCTACACCTTC
TRBD2 TRBJ2-1 TRBV9 NA CASSVALPSGGAGEQFF TGTGCCAGCAGCGTAGCCCTCCCCAGCGGGGGGGCCGGGGAGCAGTTCTTC
NA TRBJ2-3 TRBV9 NA CASSADHTDTQYF TGTGCCAGCAGCGCGGACCACACAGATACGCAGTATTTT
TRBD1 TRBJ1-2 TRBV10-3 NA CAISERGQGVYGYTF TGTGCCATCAGTGAGCGAGGACAGGGAGTGTATGGCTACACCTTC
NA TRBJ2-3 TRBV5-4 NA CASSLARGGNTDTQYF TGTGCCAGCAGCTTGGCCAGGGGGGGGAACACAGATACGCAGTATTTT
NA TRBJ2-7 TRBV10-2 NA CASSESIPSEQYF TGCGCCAGCAGTGAGTCGATTCCTTCCGAGCAGTACTTC
NA TRBJ2-7 TRBV7-2 NA CASSFTGVSYEQYF TGTGCCAGCAGCTTCACGGGTGTCTCCTACGAGCAGTACTTC
NA TRBJ2-7 TRBV2 NA CASSLGTSIGYEQYF TGTGCCAGCAGCCTCGGGACCTCAATTGGCTACGAGCAGTACTTC
TRBD1 TRBJ1-4 TRBV5-8 NA CASSPDRGLYEKLFF TGTGCCAGCAGCCCCGACAGGGGGCTCTACGAAAAACTGTTTTTT
NA TRBJ2-2 TRBV11-2 NA CASSPQQERDAGELFF TGTGCCAGCAGCCCTCAACAGGAAAGGGACGCCGGGGAGCTGTTTTTT
TRBD2 TRBJ2-3 TRBV6-5 NA CASTTSGVSTDTQYF TGTGCCAGCACCACCAGCGGGGTGAGCACAGATACGCAGTATTTT
NA TRBJ2-5 TRBV5-1 NA CASSLGGGPFQETQYF TGCGCCAGCAGCTTGGGAGGGGGACCCTTTCAAGAGACCCAGTACTTC
NA TRBJ2-7 TRBV7-2 few CASSFYGGPYEQYF TGTGCCAGCAGCTTTTACGGGGGCCCCTACGAGCAGTACTTC
TRBD2 TRBJ2-7 TRBV5-6 NA CASSPEPSGGREQYF TGTGCCAGCAGCCCGGAGCCGTCGGGAGGGCGCGAGCAGTACTTC
TRBD2 TRBJ2-5 TRBV19 NA CASSMGGYQETQYF TGTGCCAGTAGTATGGGGGGGTACCAAGAGACCCAGTACTTC
TRBD2 TRBJ2-3 TRBV11-2 NA CASSISGVGADTQYF TGTGCCAGCAGTATCAGCGGGGTGGGCGCAGATACGCAGTATTTT
NA TRBJ1-1 TRBV7-2 NA CASSLLQGGGTEAFF TGTGCCAGCAGCCTACTACAGGGTGGAGGTACTGAAGCTTTCTTT
TRBD1 TRBJ1-2 TRBV6-5 NA CASSYSRTGGNYGYTF TGTGCCAGCAGTTACTCGAGAACAGGGGGAAACTATGGCTACACCTTC
TRBD2 TRBJ2-2 TRBV18 NA CASSPSGGADTGELFF TGTGCCAGCTCACCTTCGGGGGGGGCCGACACCGGGGAGCTGTTTTTT
NA TRBJ1-4 TRBV5-1 NA CASSLTVTNEKLFF TGCGCCAGCAGCCTGACAGTAACTAATGAAAAACTGTTTTTT
TRBD2 TRBJ2-2 TRBV5-1 NA CASSPTPTSGGSGELFF TGCGCCAGCAGCCCCACACCAACTAGCGGGGGGTCTGGGGAGCTGTTTTTT